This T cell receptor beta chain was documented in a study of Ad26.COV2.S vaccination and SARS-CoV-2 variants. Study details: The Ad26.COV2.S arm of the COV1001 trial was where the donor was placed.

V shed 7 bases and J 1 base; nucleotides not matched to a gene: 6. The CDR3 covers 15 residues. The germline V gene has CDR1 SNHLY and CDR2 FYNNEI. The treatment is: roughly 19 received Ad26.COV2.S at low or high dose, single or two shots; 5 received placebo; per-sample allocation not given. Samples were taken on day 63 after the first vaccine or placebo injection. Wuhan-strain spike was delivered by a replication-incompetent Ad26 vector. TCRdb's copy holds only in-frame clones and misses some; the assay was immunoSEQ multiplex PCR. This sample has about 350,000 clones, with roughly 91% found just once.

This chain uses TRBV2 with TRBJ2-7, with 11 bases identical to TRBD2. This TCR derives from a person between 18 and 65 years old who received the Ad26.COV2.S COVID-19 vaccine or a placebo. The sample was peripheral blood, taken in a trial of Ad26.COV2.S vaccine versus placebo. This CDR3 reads CASKAGLAVSYEQYF. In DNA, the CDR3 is TGTGCCAGCAAAGCGGGACTAGCGGTGTCCTACGAGCAGTACTTC.